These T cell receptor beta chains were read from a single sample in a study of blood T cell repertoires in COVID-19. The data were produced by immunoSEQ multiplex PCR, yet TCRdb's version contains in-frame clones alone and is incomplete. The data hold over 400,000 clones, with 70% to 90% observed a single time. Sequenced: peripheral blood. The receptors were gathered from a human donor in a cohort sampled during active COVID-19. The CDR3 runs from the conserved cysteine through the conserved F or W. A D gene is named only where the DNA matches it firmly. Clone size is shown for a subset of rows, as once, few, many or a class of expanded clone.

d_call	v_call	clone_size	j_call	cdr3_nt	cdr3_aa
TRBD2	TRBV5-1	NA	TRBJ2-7	TGCGCCAGCAGCTTGGGGACTAGCGGGGCCTACGAGCAGTACTTC	CASSLGTSGAYEQYF
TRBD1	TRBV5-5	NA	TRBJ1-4	TGTGCCAGCAGCAGATCCGGGACAGGTTATGAAAAACTGTTTTTT	CASSRSGTGYEKLFF
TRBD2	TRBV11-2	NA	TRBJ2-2	TGTGCCAGCAGCGAGGGACTAGCGGTCGGGGAGCTGTTTTTT	CASSEGLAVGELFF
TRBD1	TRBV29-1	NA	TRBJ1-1	TGCAGCGTTGACCAAAAAGACAGGGTCCGGACTGAAGCTTTCTTT	CSVDQKDRVRTEAFF
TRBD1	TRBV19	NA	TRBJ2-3	TGTGCCAGTAGTTCCCGGACAGGGGGAAACACAGATACGCAGTATTTT	CASSSRTGGNTDTQYF
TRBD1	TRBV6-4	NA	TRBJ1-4	TGTGCCAGCAGAGACGGACAGGATGAAAAACTGTTTTTT	CASRDGQDEKLFF
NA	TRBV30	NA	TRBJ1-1	TGTGCCTGGAGTGAACTTGACAGAATGAACACTGAAGCTTTCTTT	CAWSELDRMNTEAFF
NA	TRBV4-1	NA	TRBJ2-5	TGCGCCAGCAGCCCCGAACCCGCAGGAGAGACCCAGTACTTC	CASSPEPAGETQYF
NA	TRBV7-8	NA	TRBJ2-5	TGTGCCAGCAGCTCCCGGCCGGGGAGTCAAGAGACCCAGTACTTC	CASSSRPGSQETQYF
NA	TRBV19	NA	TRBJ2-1	TGTGCCAGCCGCCCGGGCTCCTACAATGAGCAGTTCTTC	CASRPGSYNEQFF
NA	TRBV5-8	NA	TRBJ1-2	TGTGCCAGCAGCTTGGCCGCGGGTAAATCTGGCTACACCTTC	CASSLAAGKSGYTF
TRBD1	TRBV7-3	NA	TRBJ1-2	TGTGCCAGCAGCCGAGGGGGCGCGACTGGCTACACCTTC	CASSRGGATGYTF
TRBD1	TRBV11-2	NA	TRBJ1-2	TGTGCCAGCAGCTTAGGACAGGGCGTAAACTATGGCTACACCTTC	CASSLGQGVNYGYTF
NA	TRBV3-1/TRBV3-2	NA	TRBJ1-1	TGTGCCAGCAGCCAAGTCCTAGGCGGGAACACTGAAGCTTTCTTT	CASSQVLGGNTEAFF
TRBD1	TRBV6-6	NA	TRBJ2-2	TGTGCCAGCAGCCGCACAGGGGCGGACACCGGGGAGCTGTTTTTT	CASSRTGADTGELFF
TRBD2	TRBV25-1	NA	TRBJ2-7	TGTGCCAGCAGTCCACAGGGATTCCGGACTAGCGACGAGCAGTACTTC	CASSPQGFRTSDEQYF
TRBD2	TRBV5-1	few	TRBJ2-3	TGCGCCAGCAGCTTGACTAGCGGGAGGGCCTCTAGCACAGATACGCAGTATTTT	CASSLTSGRASSTDTQYF
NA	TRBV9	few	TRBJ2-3	TGTGCCATGACAAGGGGCGCAGATACGCAGTATTTT	CAMTRGADTQYF
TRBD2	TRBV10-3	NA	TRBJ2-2	TGTGCCATCAAACCCGGGACTAGCGGTTCGAACACCGGGGAGCTGTTTTTT	CAIKPGTSGSNTGELFF
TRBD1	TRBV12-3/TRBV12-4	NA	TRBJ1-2	TGTGCCAGCACCCGACAGGGCTACGATGGCTACACCTTC	CASTRQGYDGYTF
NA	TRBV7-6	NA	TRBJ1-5	TGTGCCAGCAGCTTATCCTCCAGCAATCAGCCCCAGCATTTT	CASSLSSSNQPQHF
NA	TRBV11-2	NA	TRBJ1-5	TGTGCCAGCAGCTTAGATCTGGGACTTTACAATCAGCCCCAGCATTTT	CASSLDLGLYNQPQHF
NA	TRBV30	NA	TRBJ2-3	TGTGCCTGGAGTAGAACTGGCAGGATCTTCACAGATACGCAGTATTTT	CAWSRTGRIFTDTQYF
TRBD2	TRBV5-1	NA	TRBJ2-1	TGCGCCAGCAGCGGGGCCGGGACTAGCGGGACGACCTACAATGAGCAGTTCTTC	CASSGAGTSGTTYNEQFF
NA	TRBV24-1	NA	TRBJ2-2	TGTGCCACCAGTGAGATGAGGGGGATCGGGACCGGGGAGCTGTTTTTT	CATSEMRGIGTGELFF
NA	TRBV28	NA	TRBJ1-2	TGTGCCAGCAGTCTGATTCCAATGTCCCACAGGAATGATGGCTACACCTTC	CASSLIPMSHRNDGYTF
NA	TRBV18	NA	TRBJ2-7	TGTGCCAGCTCACCCGGTCGGGGGACGATATACGAGCAGTACTTC	CASSPGRGTIYEQYF
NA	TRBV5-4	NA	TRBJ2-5	TGTGCCAGCAGCGGCCTAGAGGAGTGGGAAGAGACCCAGTACTTC	CASSGLEEWEETQYF
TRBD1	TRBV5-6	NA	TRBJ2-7	TGTGCCAGCAGCTGGAGGTCCGTCCGGGACAGGGGAAACGAGCAGTACTTC	CASSWRSVRDRGNEQYF
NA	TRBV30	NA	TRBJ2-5	TGTGCCTGGAGTGTAGAGAGTAGCGGAGAGACCCAGTACTTC	CAWSVESSGETQYF
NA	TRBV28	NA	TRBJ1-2	TGTGCCAGCAGTTCCTCGGGGGGGCGAAGTGGCTACACCTTC	CASSSSGGRSGYTF
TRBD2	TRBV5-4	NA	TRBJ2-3	TGTGCCAGCAGCTTGGGCACTAGCGGGAGCGGGGATACGCAGTATTTT	CASSLGTSGSGDTQYF
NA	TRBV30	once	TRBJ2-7	TGTGCCTGGAGTGGTTTGGGGCCCATTTACGAGCAGTACTTC	CAWSGLGPIYEQYF
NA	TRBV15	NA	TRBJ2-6	TGTGCCACCAGCAGAGATTTAGCTAGCGTCGACTCTGGGGCCAACGTCCTGACTTTC	CATSRDLASVDSGANVLTF
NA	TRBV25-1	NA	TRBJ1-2	TGTGCCAGCAGTGCTGCGTACACAGGGCTAGACTATGGCTACACCTTC	CASSAAYTGLDYGYTF
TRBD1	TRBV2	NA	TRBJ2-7	TGTGCCAGCAGGGGACAGCCCAACGGAGAGCAGTACTTC	CASRGQPNGEQYF
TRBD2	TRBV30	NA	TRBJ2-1	TGTGCCTGTCAAGTGGTAGCGGGAGTTAATGAGCAGTTCTTC	CACQVVAGVNEQFF
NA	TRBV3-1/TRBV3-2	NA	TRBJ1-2	TGTGCCAGCAGCCTAGGGGCCTTAGGAGTGTCCGGCTACACCTTC	CASSLGALGVSGYTF
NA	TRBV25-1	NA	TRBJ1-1	TGTGCCAGCAGTGAAATGTCAGTGGCTTTATCTTTCTTT	CASSEMSVALSFF
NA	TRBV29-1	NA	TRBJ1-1	TGCAGCGTTGAAGATCGACGGAGGTCCACTGAAGCTTTCTTT	CSVEDRRRSTEAFF
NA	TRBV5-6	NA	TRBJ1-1	TGTGCCAGCACCAGAACCGGGGGTCGGAGTCCCCAAGCTTTCTTT	CASTRTGGRSPQAFF
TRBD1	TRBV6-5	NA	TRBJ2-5	TGTGCCAGCAGGGGGCCGGGACAGGACACAGACCAGTACTTC	CASRGPGQDTDQYF
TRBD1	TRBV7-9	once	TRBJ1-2	TGTGCCAGCAGCTTAGCGCTGACAGGGGATGGCTACACCTTC	CASSLALTGDGYTF
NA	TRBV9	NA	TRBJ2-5	TGTGCCAGCAGTGCGCGGCCGGGGGGCGGGGAGACCCAGTACTTC	CASSARPGGGETQYF
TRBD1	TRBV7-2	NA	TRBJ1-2	TGTGCCAGCAGCTTTCTAAGACAGGGCGGAGGCTACACCTTC	CASSFLRQGGGYTF
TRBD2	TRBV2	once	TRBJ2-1	TGTGCCAGCAGTGAGCGGGAGTACAATGAGCAGTTCTTC	CASSEREYNEQFF
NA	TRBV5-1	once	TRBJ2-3	TGCGCCAGCAGACTCGAACTACTGCAGATGAATACGCAGTATTTT	CASRLELLQMNTQYF
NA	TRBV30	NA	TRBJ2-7	TGTGCCTGGAAACCTCAGGGACTGTCCTACGAGCAGTACTTC	CAWKPQGLSYEQYF